This TCR beta chain is drawn from a study of T-cell memory formation after mild COVID-19. Libraries for TCRalpha and TCRbeta carried sample barcodes and unique molecular identifiers via 5'RACE. TCRdb recomputed calls from the 5' RACE reads with MiXCR, one row per CDR3 protein. Altogether some 120,000 distinct CDR3 sequences are present, 15% to 20% being singletons, with the ten largest covering roughly 5%. This clonotype was recorded at least ten times. Its antigen is unknown. Study-wide results and limits: Day 15 to 85 contractors were CD4/CD8 balanced; later expanders leaned CD4+. In pre-infection memory, a portion of responding clones appeared, which suggested that cross-reactive memory joined.

Trimming stripped 0 bases from V and 1 base from J, with 13 bases between. CDR1 and CDR2 from the germline V gene are SGHRS and YFSETQ. CDR3 length equals 16 residues. Sequenced sample: PBMCs or a T cell subset sorted from them (not recorded which). The V call is TRBV5-1, the J call TRBJ2-5; D may be TRBD1 (6 bases). This sequence was found in a man aged 18 to 29 who had mild COVID-19 (a few samples of this study predate the infection). Cell type and time point are not known. CDR3 DNA: TGCGCCAGCAGCTTGGAAAAACAGGGTAGCCAAGAGACCCAGTACTTC. This codes for CASSLEKQGSQETQYF.